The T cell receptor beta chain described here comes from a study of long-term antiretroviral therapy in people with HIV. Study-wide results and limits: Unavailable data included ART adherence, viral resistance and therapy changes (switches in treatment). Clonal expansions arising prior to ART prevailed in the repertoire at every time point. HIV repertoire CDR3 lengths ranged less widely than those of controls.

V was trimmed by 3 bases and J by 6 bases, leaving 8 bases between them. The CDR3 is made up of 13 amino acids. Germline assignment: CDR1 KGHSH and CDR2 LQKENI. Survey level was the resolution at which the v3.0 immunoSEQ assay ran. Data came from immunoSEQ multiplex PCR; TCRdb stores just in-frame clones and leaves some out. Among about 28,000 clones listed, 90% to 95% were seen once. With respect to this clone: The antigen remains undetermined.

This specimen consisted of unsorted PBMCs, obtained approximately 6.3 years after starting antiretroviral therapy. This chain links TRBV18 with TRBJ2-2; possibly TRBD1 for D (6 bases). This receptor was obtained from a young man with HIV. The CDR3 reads CASSPQGSGELFF. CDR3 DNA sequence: TGTGCCAGCTCACCTCAGGGGTCCGGGGAGCTGTTTTTT.